These 21 T cell receptor beta chains share one sample of origin, sequenced in a study of shared clonotypes between healthy human individuals. The repertoire was sequenced with immunoSEQ multiplex PCR; TCRdb's copy has only in-frame clones and lacks some. The table records some 630,000 clones, 95% to 97% of them present only once. CD45RO-negative, CCR7-selected cells formed the naive CD8 fraction, which excluded terminally differentiated effector memory CD45RA+ cells. Sequenced: naive CD8+ T cells sorted from blood. Every receptor here comes from a woman under 40 in good health.

The genes are TRBV29-1 and TRBJ1-1; a weak D match, TRBD1 (5 bases). The CDR3 has 15 amino acids. V lost 0 bases and J lost 5, with 16 bases in between. Germline values: CDR1 SQVTM, CDR2 ANQGSEA. The CDR3 DNA reads as TGCAGCGTTGAAGATCAGGGAGGGAGTGTGACTGAAGCTTTCTTT. Residues: CSVEDQGGSVTEAFF. Based on the CDR3 plus reference TRBV29-1 and TRBJ1-1, the full variable domain is SAVISQKPSRDICQRGTSLTIQCQVDSQVTMMFWYRQQPGQSLTLIATANQGSEATYESGFVIDKFPISRPNLTFSTLTVSNMSPEDSSIYLCSVEDQGGSVTEAFFGQGTRLTVV.

The rearrangement joins TRBV27 to TRBJ2-1; 8 bases agree with TRBD1. This CDR3 has 14 amino acids. The V and J ends lost 0 bases and 5 bases, in that order; junction bases with no gene match: 0. Germline lookup yields CDR1 MNHEY and CDR2 SMNVEV (reference sequence). DNA for the CDR3: TGTGCCAGCAGTTTATCGGACAGGGACAATGAGCAGTTCTTC. Amino acid sequence: CASSLSDRDNEQFF.

V is TRBV14 and J is TRBJ2-1; 7 nucleotides agree with TRBD2. The CDR3 has 17 residues. CDR1 and CDR2 (germline): SGHDN, FVKESK. J was trimmed by 0 bases and V by 0 bases; bases with no gene match: 5. CDR3 nucleotide sequence: TGTGCCAGCAGCCAAGATTGGGGGGGGAGCTCCTACAATGAGCAGTTCTTC. The encoded protein is CASSQDWGGSSYNEQFF.

This clone appeared once. The chain joins TRBV7-6 to TRBJ2-2; D call uncertain. The germline V and J ends were trimmed by 0 bases and 1 base, with 3 bases remaining between them. CDR3 length equals 14 residues. Germline V gene lookup returns CDR1 SGHVS and CDR2 FNYEAQ. DNA of the CDR3: TGTGCCAGCAGCTTAGCCAGGAACACCGGGGAGCTGTTTTTT. This translates into CASSLARNTGELFF.

This chain connects TRBV7-9 to TRBJ2-5, with TRBD2 identical over 11 bases. The CDR3 is 17 amino acids. Germline CDR1 is SEHNR and CDR2 is FQNEAQ (reference sequence). V lost 5 bases and J lost 4; bases outside the gene matches: 12. CDR3 amino acids: CASSPQTSGRRGETQYF. The CDR3, as DNA: TGTGCCAGCAGCCCTCAAACTAGCGGGAGACGAGGAGAGACCCAGTACTTC.

The V gene is TRBV7-8, the J gene TRBJ2-7, with 14 bases matching TRBD2. Germline CDR1 reads SGHVS; CDR2 reads FQNEAQ. CDR3 length: 16 amino acids. V was clipped by 5 bases and J by 3 bases; unmatched bases: 6. CDR3 sequence reads: CASSRGLAGGNYEQYF. The CDR3 DNA sequence: TGTGCCAGCAGCCGTGGACTAGCGGGAGGTAACTACGAGCAGTACTTC.

The V gene is TRBV4-1, the J gene TRBJ2-7, with 7 nucleotides matching TRBD2. V lost 3 bases, J lost 4 bases, and 9 bases stayed unmatched. Germline values: CDR1 MGHRA, CDR2 YSYEKL. This CDR3 contains 15 residues. CDR3 DNA sequence: TGCGCCAGCAGCCATGCTGGAGGGACTAATTACGAGCAGTACTTC. Residues: CASSHAGGTNYEQYF.

Here the CDR3 DNA reads TGTGCCAGCAGCTTATACGGGGATCCGACCTCCTATGGCTACACCTTC. Protein product: CASSLYGDPTSYGYTF. This chain connects TRBV7-8 to TRBJ1-2; no definite D call. The germline gives CDR1 SGHVS, CDR2 FQNEAQ. CDR3 length: 16 residues. Trimming shortened V by 2 bases and J by 4 bases, and 17 bases separated the two germline ends.

Worth noting for this clone: Additional DNA sequences in this sample encode the identical CDR3. This sequence joins TRBV27 and TRBJ1-2, with D maybe TRBD1 (5 bases). Germline loops: CDR1 MNHEY, CDR2 SMNVEV (reference sequence). Trimming removed 6 bases from V and 2 bases from J, with 10 bases in between. CDR3 length: 13 amino acids. The chain's CDR3 is CASSPGRNYGYTF. The CDR3, as DNA: TGTGCCAGCAGCCCGGGACGGAACTATGGCTACACCTTC.

J is TRBJ2-1 and V is TRBV30; weak D call: TRBD2 (7 bases). The CDR3 consists of 14 residues. The V end lost 0 bases, the J end lost 8 bases, and 14 bases lay between the germline ends. The germline V gene encodes CDR1 GTSNPN and CDR2 SVGIG (reference sequence). CDR3 in DNA: TGTGCCTGGAGTGTACCTCCGGGGGGCGATGAGCAGTTCTTC. This codes for CAWSVPPGGDEQFF.

The V gene is TRBV19, the J gene TRBJ2-4, with D unresolved. This CDR3 has 17 residues. Germline V gives CDR1 LNHDA, CDR2 SQIVND (reference sequence). V lost 0 bases and J 1 base, leaving 13 bases between the germline ends. CDR3 loop: CASSIEWKGTAKNIQYF. The CDR3 region has the DNA TGTGCCAGTAGTATAGAATGGAAGGGAACGGCCAAAAACATTCAGTACTTC.

This chain uses TRBV27 with TRBJ2-7; 8 bases agree with TRBD1. This CDR3 is 11 amino acids long. The germline V gene has CDR1 MNHEY and CDR2 SMNVEV (reference sequence). The trim removed 7 bases at V and 6 bases at J, leaving 2 bases unmatched. As DNA, the CDR3 is TGTGCCAGCAAACAGGGGGGCGAGCAGTACTTC. This gives the protein CASKQGGEQYF.

The CDR3 nucleotides are TGTGCCAGCAGTGGCTGGGGGGGTGACAATCAGCCCCAGCATTTT. Its translation: CASSGWGGDNQPQHF. The chain recombines TRBV2 with TRBJ1-5; D perhaps matches TRBD1 (5 bases). Germline CDR1 is SNHLY and CDR2 is FYNNEI. V lost 4 bases and J 3 bases, leaving 13 bases between the germline ends. The CDR3 loop spans 15 amino acids.

V is TRBV11-2 and J is TRBJ2-7; 7 bases are a match to TRBD2. Germline loops: CDR1 SGHAT, CDR2 FQNNGV. The CDR3 loop spans 14 amino acids. J was trimmed by 2 bases and V by 0 bases; bases with no gene match: 1. The DNA of the CDR3 is TGTGCCAGCAGCTTAGAGGGAGGGACCTACGAGCAGTACTTC. Its protein product is CASSLEGGTYEQYF.

The chain carries TRBV4-1 and TRBJ2-1; the D gene is possibly TRBD2 (5 bases). There are 14 residues in the CDR3. V dropped 5 bases and J dropped 4 bases, with 12 bases sitting between them. CDR1 and CDR2 from the germline V gene are MGHRA and YSYEKL. The CDR3 DNA follows: TGCGCCAGCAGCAGCGGTGGCGATTACAATGAGCAGTTCTTC. Its protein is CASSSGGDYNEQFF.

The chain recombines TRBV28 with TRBJ2-7, with D hard to call. CDR1 MDHEN and CDR2 SYDVKM come from the germline V gene. Trimming removed 6 bases at V and 0 bases at J, with 12 bases between. This CDR3 contains 14 residues. The CDR3 DNA follows: TGTGCCAGCAGCACCCTCGATGTCTCCTACGAGCAGTACTTC. It specifies CASSTLDVSYEQYF.

The chain couples TRBV9 to TRBJ2-5; 8 positions match TRBD1. The V segment lost 0 bases and the J segment 0 bases; nucleotides outside the gene matches: 4. The germline CDR1 and CDR2 sequences are SGDLS and YYNGEE. CDR3 length: 16 residues. CDR3: CASSVGGQGDQETQYF. The CDR3 region has the DNA TGTGCCAGCAGCGTAGGAGGACAGGGTGACCAAGAGACCCAGTACTTC. Variable domain in full (rest from reference TRBV9 and TRBJ2-5): DSGVTQTPKHLITATGQRVTLRCSPRSGDLSVYWYQQSLDQGLQFLIQYYNGEERAKGNILERFSAQQFPDLHSELNLSSLELGDSALYFCASSVGGQGDQETQYFGPGTRLLVL.

The DNA for the CDR3 is TGTGCCAGCAATCAGGGAGCCCCAAGTTATGGCTACACCTTC. It encodes CASNQGAPSYGYTF. V is TRBV28 and J is TRBJ1-2, with a tentative D call TRBD1 (5 bases). V was pared by 7 bases and J by 5 bases, with 17 bases between. The CDR3 spans 14 residues. Germline loops: CDR1 MDHEN, CDR2 SYDVKM.

This clone came up once. The chain is built from TRBV5-4 and TRBJ2-1; D is undetermined. CDR3 length: 12 residues. Germline lookup yields CDR1 SGHNT and CDR2 YYREEE (reference sequence). Trimming took 3 bases from V and 6 from J, leaving 7 bases between them. The CDR3 bases are TGTGCCAGCAGCTCCTCCACCAATGAGCAGTTCTTC. It translates to CASSSSTNEQFF.

This clone was seen a single time. The V and J genes are TRBV2 and TRBJ1-2; D unresolved. Per the germline V gene, CDR1 is SNHLY and CDR2 is FYNNEI. The CDR3 runs to 15 residues. The V end lost 4 bases, the J end lost 8 bases, and 20 bases lay between the germline ends. The CDR3 sequence is CASSGRKGRAYGYTF. The CDR3, as DNA: TGTGCCAGCAGTGGGAGGAAGGGTCGGGCCTACGGCTACACCTTC.

This clone has a single count. The sample has other DNA sequences that encode this CDR3 too. The chain has TRBV29-1 and TRBJ2-7; TRBD2 matches at 10 bases. The CDR3 has 13 residues. CDR1 and CDR2 (germline): SQVTM, ANQGSEA. The V segment lost 3 bases and the J segment 1 base; nucleotides outside the gene matches: 0. DNA for the CDR3: TGCAGCGTTGAGACTAGCGGGTCCTACGAGCAGTACTTC. It encodes CSVETSGSYEQYF.